This record concerns one TCR beta chain sequence. As processed by the authors: Reference gene primer amplification gave nucleated cell count estimates. Produced via immunoSEQ multiplex PCR; TCRdb's table is partial and in-frame only. V, J and clone size are those of that table, while D and trimming were read from the DNA. The sample contains some 75,000 clones, about four fifths of which appear only once. The data stem from a study of blood T cell repertoires in COVID-19. Overall study: The United States, Italy and Spain were the sources of the acute and convalescent COVID-19 samples.

The germline V and J ends were trimmed by 3 bases and 10 bases, with 10 bases remaining between them. The CDR3 loop spans 13 amino acids. Germline CDR1 and CDR2: SGHTA and FQGTGA. The sample taken for sequencing was peripheral blood. This chain uses TRBV7-3 with TRBJ1-6; unclear D gene. The source is a woman at least 80 years old with active or convalescent COVID-19. CDR3 protein: CASSLVTQSPLHF. The CDR3 nucleotides read TGTGCCAGCAGCTTGGTTACGCAGTCACCCCTCCACTTT.